This T cell receptor (beta chain) was recorded in a study of T cells in Graves' hyperthyroidism and ophthalmopathy. Study observations and caveats: Ophthalmopathy could be told apart from stable hyperthyroidism with a 13 V-J model.

This clonotype was seen repeatedly, ten times or more. Its specificity is not known. From RNA transcripts, TCR beta CDR3 regions were amplified. RT-PCR in the first round (using the HTBI primer set) targeted the TCR CDR3. MiXCR, run by TCRdb on the multiplex PCR reads, gives a single entry per CDR3 protein. This sample yields around 500,000 distinct CDR3 sequences, of which approximately 16% are seen a single time; roughly 29% belongs to the top ten. Clinicians diagnosed patients from clinical symptoms, serum thyroxine and TRAb, thyroid ultrasound and orbital computed tomography. V was clipped by 0 bases and J by 3 bases; unmatched bases: 7. The CDR3 sequence is 17 residues long.

V and J are TRBV6-7 and TRBJ2-5, with 10 bases identical to TRBD2. TRBV6-7 is an ORF, with its function uncertain. Material for sequencing was blood. The TCR originated in a woman under 40 with Graves' ophthalmopathy. CDR3 loop: CASSYSKREGQEETQYF. The DNA for the CDR3 is TGTGCCAGCAGTTACTCGAAGCGGGAGGGTCAAGAAGAGACCCAGTACTTC.